One sample yielded the 5 T cell receptor beta chains listed below, sequenced in a study of blood T cell repertoires in COVID-19. TCRdb's table, derived via immunoSEQ multiplex PCR, lists solely in-frame clones and lacks some. Among a few hundred thousand clones listed, less than 85% were seen once. Sequenced: peripheral blood. The receptors originated from a woman aged 18-35 years with acute or convalescent COVID-19.

The chain combines TRBV24-1 with TRBJ2-1, with 7 bases that match TRBD2. The CDR3 is 16 amino acids. V was clipped by 3 bases and J by 7 bases; unmatched bases: 11. CDR1 and CDR2 (germline): KGHDR, SFDVKD. The CDR3 region is CATSDGEQRGRNEQFF. In DNA form, the CDR3 reads TGTGCCACCAGTGATGGGGAACAGCGGGGCCGGAATGAGCAGTTCTTC.

CDR3 in amino acids: CASSMGGSNTEAFF. CDR3 in DNA: TGTGCCAGTAGTATGGGCGGGTCCAACACTGAAGCTTTCTTT. The chain has TRBV19 and TRBJ1-1; D is unclear. The V and J ends lost 3 bases and 2 bases respectively, with 10 bases between them. CDR3 length equals 14 residues. Germline CDR1 LNHDA, CDR2 SQIVND (reference sequence).

The rearrangement links TRBV11-2 to TRBJ2-5; TRBD1 might be the D (6 bases). V was clipped by 5 bases and J by 5 bases, with 18 bases between them. Germline V lookup: CDR1 SGHAT, CDR2 FQNNGV. CDR3 length: 15 residues. CDR3 loop: CASSPGQSRGETQYF. The CDR3 bases are TGTGCCAGCAGCCCGGGGCAATCAAGGGGGGAGACCCAGTACTTC. The whole variable domain, remainder taken from reference TRBV11-2 and TRBJ2-5, is EAGVAQSPRYKIIEKRQSVAFWCNPISGHATLYWYQQILGQGPKLLIQFQNNGVVDDSQLPKDRFSAERLKGVDSTLKIQPAKLEDSAVYLCASSPGQSRGETQYFGPGTRLLVL.

This clone was seen a single time. The gene calls are TRBV6-5 and TRBJ2-1, with D tentatively TRBD2 (5 bases). CDR3 size: 13 residues. CDR1 is MNHEY and CDR2 is SVGAGI in the germline V gene. V was shortened by 7 bases and J by 2 bases, with 9 bases between the two germline ends. CDR3 residues: CASKTGTYNEQFF. CDR3 DNA: TGTGCCAGCAAGACGGGAACCTACAATGAGCAGTTCTTC.

V gene TRBV5-4 combines with J gene TRBJ1-6, with 7 bases that match TRBD1. The length of the CDR3 is 15 residues. Trimming took 4 bases from V and 9 from J; bases not matched to a gene: 10. CDR1 and CDR2 (germline): SGHNT, YYREEE (reference sequence). The CDR3 DNA is TGTGCCAGCAGCCCCGACAGGGTCAACGGTTCACCCCTCCACTTT. It encodes CASSPDRVNGSPLHF.